The rows below give T cell receptor beta chains drawn from one sample of a study of blood T cell repertoires in COVID-19. Sequencing used immunoSEQ multiplex PCR; TCRdb keeps in-frame clones, though not all of them. Of about 410,000 clones listed, around 92% were seen once; the top ten hold around 1.7%. Material for sequencing was PBMCs or T cells enriched from blood (not recorded which). These receptors were obtained from a woman younger than 45 who had recovered from COVID-19. The CDR3 runs from the conserved cysteine through the conserved F or W. The D gene is left open where the match is weak. A row's size may be missing; if present it is once, few, many or a size class.

clone_size	d_call	v_call	j_call	cdr3_aa	cdr3_nt
NA	NA	TRBV2	TRBJ2-5	CASSDGDQETQYF	TGTGCCAGCAGTGACGGGGACCAAGAGACCCAGTACTTC
NA	NA	TRBV30	TRBJ2-3	CAWQISGGADTQYF	TGTGCCTGGCAAATAAGCGGTGGGGCAGATACGCAGTATTTT
NA	TRBD1	TRBV9	TRBJ2-1	CASSVGGTGDNEQFF	TGTGCCAGCAGCGTAGGTGGGACAGGTGACAATGAGCAGTTCTTC
NA	NA	TRBV4-2	TRBJ1-1	CASSQELGAMNTEAFF	TGTGCCAGCAGCCAAGAGTTGGGGGCGATGAACACTGAAGCTTTCTTT
NA	NA	TRBV2	TRBJ1-2	CASSDDSHYGYTF	TGTGCCAGCAGTGATGACAGTCACTATGGCTACACCTTC
NA	NA	TRBV19	TRBJ1-5	CASTRPRGAGNQPQHF	TGTGCCAGTACCCGTCCCCGGGGGGCGGGCAATCAGCCCCAGCATTTT
NA	TRBD2	TRBV9	TRBJ2-1	CASSVVVSGYNEQFF	TGTGCCAGCAGCGTAGTGGTTAGCGGGTACAATGAGCAGTTCTTC
once	NA	TRBV5-1	TRBJ1-1	CASSLYGGTEAFF	TGCGCCAGCAGCTTGTACGGAGGCACTGAAGCTTTCTTT
NA	NA	TRBV2	TRBJ2-2	CASSGQWLVAGELFF	TGTGCCAGCAGTGGACAGTGGCTCGTGGCCGGGGAGCTGTTTTTT
NA	TRBD1	TRBV28	TRBJ1-1	CASNPLRTGFQNTEAFF	TGTGCCAGCAACCCCTTAAGGACAGGGTTTCAGAACACTGAAGCTTTCTTT
NA	NA	TRBV19	TRBJ1-5	CASSPDGGWGQPQHF	TGTGCCAGTAGTCCCGATGGAGGGTGGGGTCAGCCCCAGCATTTT
NA	TRBD1	TRBV4-2	TRBJ1-2	CASSQVHRDRVGYTF	TGTGCCAGCAGCCAAGTCCACCGGGACAGGGTTGGCTACACCTTC
NA	NA	TRBV15	TRBJ1-1	CATSRGGLNTEAFF	TGTGCCACCAGCAGAGGAGGGTTGAACACTGAAGCTTTCTTT
NA	NA	TRBV18	TRBJ2-7	CASSPTSPYEQYF	TGTGCCAGCTCACCGACTAGTCCCTACGAGCAGTACTTC
NA	NA	TRBV7-9	TRBJ2-7	CASNDNRAHEQYF	TGTGCCAGCAACGACAACAGGGCCCACGAGCAGTACTTC
NA	NA	TRBV6-5	TRBJ1-5	CASKEGGQPQHF	TGTGCCAGCAAGGAGGGAGGTCAGCCCCAGCATTTT
NA	TRBD1	TRBV5-4	TRBJ1-6	CASSAGQYNSPLHF	TGTGCCAGCAGCGCGGGACAGTATAATTCACCCCTCCACTTT
NA	TRBD2	TRBV11-3	TRBJ2-1	CASSLDGTSGDNEQFF	TGTGCCAGCAGCTTAGACGGGACTAGCGGGGACAATGAGCAGTTCTTC
NA	TRBD2	TRBV15	TRBJ2-3	CATSAGLAGAMGDTQYF	TGTGCCACCAGCGCAGGACTAGCGGGAGCCATGGGGGATACGCAGTATTTT
NA	NA	TRBV9	TRBJ2-3	CASSVEGGLSPTDTQYF	TGTGCCAGCAGCGTAGAGGGGGGACTAAGCCCAACAGATACGCAGTATTTT
NA	TRBD2	TRBV3-1/TRBV3-2	TRBJ2-1	CASSQGTSRYNEQFF	TGTGCCAGCAGCCAAGGGACTAGCAGGTACAATGAGCAGTTCTTC
NA	NA	TRBV5-6	TRBJ1-2	CASSLGAEVYGYTF	TGTGCCAGCAGCTTGGGAGCAGAGGTCTATGGCTACACCTTC
NA	TRBD2	TRBV6-5	TRBJ2-1	CASTETGGGAYEQFF	TGTGCCAGCACCGAGACTGGCGGGGGGGCCTATGAGCAGTTCTTC
NA	NA	TRBV14	TRBJ1-5	CASSQGGPPQHF	TGTGCCAGCAGCCAAGGGGGGCCGCCCCAGCATTTT
NA	NA	TRBV12-5	TRBJ2-7	CASGSQGPPFEQYF	TGTGCTAGTGGGTCACAGGGACCGCCCTTCGAGCAGTACTTC
once	TRBD1	TRBV18	TRBJ1-4	CASSRTGGVGEKLFF	TGTGCCAGCTCACGTACAGGGGGCGTAGGTGAAAAACTGTTTTTT
NA	NA	TRBV6-1	TRBJ2-5	CASSGQDLAYQETQYF	TGTGCCAGCAGTGGACAGGACTTAGCGTACCAAGAGACCCAGTACTTC
NA	NA	TRBV12-5	TRBJ2-3	CASGSLLRDTQYF	TGTGCTAGTGGTTCCCTCCTCAGAGATACGCAGTATTTT
NA	NA	TRBV7-6	TRBJ1-3	CASGNQGTPGNTIYF	TGTGCCAGCGGAAACCAGGGTACTCCTGGAAACACCATATATTTT
NA	TRBD1	TRBV28	TRBJ2-7	CASSRYRGSYEQYF	TGTGCCAGCAGTCGGTACAGGGGATCCTACGAGCAGTACTTC
NA	TRBD1	TRBV4-3	TRBJ1-2	CASSQEITGGYYGYTF	TGCGCCAGCAGCCAAGAAATAACAGGGGGATACTATGGCTACACCTTC
NA	NA	TRBV9	TRBJ1-3	CASSVDGRGPGNTIYF	TGTGCCAGCAGCGTAGATGGCAGGGGACCTGGAAACACCATATATTTT
NA	TRBD1	TRBV10-3	TRBJ2-1	CAISGPGTGSNEQFF	TGTGCCATCAGCGGGCCGGGGACAGGGAGCAATGAGCAGTTCTTC
NA	NA	TRBV21-1	TRBJ2-7	CASVAQYF	TGTGCCAGCGTAGCGCAGTACTTC
NA	NA	TRBV9	TRBJ1-3	CASSPDRIGDTIYF	TGTGCCAGCAGCCCAGATCGTATCGGGGACACCATATATTTT
once	NA	TRBV11-1	TRBJ1-1	CASSLAYRRTEAFF	TGTGCCAGCAGCTTAGCGTATAGGAGAACTGAAGCTTTCTTT
NA	NA	TRBV12-5	TRBJ2-7	CASGPAPGGYEQYF	TGTGCTAGTGGCCCCGCCCCCGGGGGATACGAGCAGTACTTC
NA	NA	TRBV20-1	TRBJ2-3	CSASFQGRGTQYF	TGCAGTGCTAGTTTTCAGGGTAGGGGTACGCAGTATTTT
few	NA	TRBV7-3	TRBJ1-1	CASSFNMNTEAFF	TGTGCCAGCAGCTTTAACATGAACACTGAAGCTTTCTTT
NA	NA	TRBV27	TRBJ2-2	CASSFSTGELFF	TGTGCCAGCAGTTTCAGCACCGGGGAGCTGTTTTTT
NA	TRBD1	TRBV20-1	TRBJ1-2	CSGQGENGYTF	TGCAGTGGACAGGGGGAAAATGGCTACACCTTC